This entry lists 27 T cell receptor beta chains sequenced from one sample in a study of OX40 agonist ivuxolimab in advanced cancers. Clones were sequenced by immunoSEQ multiplex PCR, and TCRdb holds only the in-frame ones, with some missing. The repertoire includes 52,000 or so clones, around 83% of them detected once, and almost 0.65% sits in the top ten. Sequenced material: CD4+ or CD8+ T cells sorted from blood, taken in a trial of the OX40 agonist ivuxolimab. The receptors derive from an adult with an advanced solid tumor such as melanoma, head and neck, liver or kidney cancer.

The chain links TRBV7-2 to TRBJ2-5; D may correspond to TRBD1 or TRBD2 (5 bases each). Per the germline V gene, CDR1 is SGHTA and CDR2 is FQGNSA. The V and J ends lost 2 bases and 1 base respectively, with 8 bases between them. This CDR3 is built from 14 residues. CDR3 DNA sequence: TGTGCCAGCAGCTTACCGGGACCCCAAGAGACCCAGTACTTC. Translation gives CASSLPGPQETQYF.

The chain links TRBV25-1 to TRBJ2-7; 10 bases match TRBD1. After removal of 3 bases from V and 4 bases from J, the junction contained 6 bases not matched to a gene. This CDR3 is 15 amino acids long. CDR1 and CDR2 (germline): MGHDK, SYGVNS. CDR3: CASSDIGQGEYEQYF. In nucleotides, the CDR3 is TGTGCCAGCAGTGACATAGGACAGGGGGAATACGAGCAGTACTTC.

The CDR3 spells CASSSGTGVNNYGYTF. The CDR3 DNA reads as TGTGCCAGCAGTTCCGGGACAGGGGTCAATAACTATGGCTACACCTTC. The genes are TRBV28 and TRBJ1-2; 10 bases match TRBD1. Looked up from germline, CDR1 is MDHEN and CDR2 is SYDVKM. The CDR3 loop spans 16 amino acids. V shed 4 bases and J 1 base; nucleotides not matched to a gene: 6.

The chain links TRBV11-2 to TRBJ2-3, with no clear D. The germline CDR1 and CDR2 sequences are SGHAT and FQNNGV. Trimming shortened V by 1 base and J by 4 bases, and 15 bases separated the two germline ends. The CDR3 sequence is 16 residues long. CDR3 loop: CASSLVYLADADTQYF. CDR3 nucleotides: TGTGCCAGCAGCTTAGTTTATCTCGCGGATGCAGATACGCAGTATTTT. Looking up the rest from reference TRBV11-2 and TRBJ2-3 gives the full variable domain: EAGVAQSPRYKIIEKRQSVAFWCNPISGHATLYWYQQILGQGPKLLIQFQNNGVVDDSQLPKDRFSAERLKGVDSTLKIQPAKLEDSAVYLCASSLVYLADADTQYFGPGTRLTVL.

The chain is built from TRBV5-1 and TRBJ1-3, with D possibly matching TRBD1 (5 bases). The germline V gene encodes CDR1 SGHRS and CDR2 YFSETQ. With 10 bases removed from V and 5 bases from J, the gap between germline ends came to 19 bases. The CDR3 spans 14 residues. The CDR3 loop reads CASSPDRQRNTIYF. CDR3 nucleotides: TGCGCCTCGAGCCCCGACAGACAGCGAAACACCATATATTTT.

The chain's CDR3 is CASSFQDGTEAFF. DNA for the CDR3: TGTGCCAGCAGCTTCCAAGATGGCACTGAAGCTTTCTTT. This chain uses TRBV7-9 with TRBJ1-1; no clear D gene. The germline V and J ends were trimmed by 3 bases and 4 bases, with 9 bases remaining between them. The CDR3 runs to 13 residues. The germline V gene encodes CDR1 SEHNR and CDR2 FQNEAQ (reference sequence).

The V gene is TRBV7-2, the J gene TRBJ2-5; 11 bases fit TRBD2. Germline CDR1 reads SGHTA; CDR2 reads FQGNSA. J was trimmed by 4 bases and V by 5 bases; bases with no gene match: 3. This CDR3 contains 14 residues. In DNA, the CDR3 is TGTGCCAGCAGCATCGGACTAGCGGGAGAGACCCAGTACTTC. This encodes CASSIGLAGETQYF.

The chain employs TRBV30 and TRBJ2-3; 7 bases match TRBD2. This CDR3 is built from 15 residues. The V segment lost 2 bases and the J segment 4 bases; nucleotides outside the gene matches: 9. CDR1 is GTSNPN and CDR2 is SVGIG in the germline V gene (reference sequence). CDR3 DNA sequence: TGTGCCTGGAGTTGGGGGAGGGAGGAGCCAGATACGCAGTATTTT. Its protein product is CAWSWGREEPDTQYF.

Of note for this clone: This sample also contains other DNA sequences that code for the same CDR3. The V and J genes are TRBV5-1 and TRBJ2-5, with D maybe TRBD2 (6 bases). Germline values: CDR1 SGHRS, CDR2 YFSETQ. This CDR3 comprises 15 residues. Trimming took 5 bases from V and 4 from J, leaving 18 bases between them. CDR3 loop: CASSLEPGGAETQYF. Written as DNA, the CDR3 is TGCGCCAGCAGTTTAGAGCCCGGGGGTGCAGAGACCCAGTACTTC.

V usage is TRBV5-1 and J usage is TRBJ2-3; D remains unclear. V was shortened by 0 bases and J by 3 bases, with 11 bases between the two germline ends. This CDR3 has 15 residues. CDR1 and CDR2 (germline): SGHRS, YFSETQ. Here the CDR3 reads CASSLVSIQTDTQYF. The DNA for the CDR3 is TGCGCCAGCAGCTTGGTATCAATACAGACAGATACGCAGTATTTT.

The rearrangement joins TRBV7-2 to TRBJ2-3, with 11 bases fitting TRBD2. CDR3 length equals 15 residues. Germline loops: CDR1 SGHTA, CDR2 FQGNSA. V trimming: 6 bases; J trimming: 4 bases; junction bases outside the gene matches: 6. The CDR3 DNA reads TGTGCCAGCAGTTCCGGGACTAGCGGCCCAGATACGCAGTATTTT. It codes for CASSSGTSGPDTQYF.

This clone has only one observation. The chain has TRBV18 and TRBJ2-3, with D perhaps matching TRBD2 (5 bases). V was clipped by 6 bases and J by 4 bases, with 17 bases between them. CDR1 KGHSH and CDR2 LQKENI come from the germline V gene. The CDR3 covers 15 residues. Here the CDR3 DNA reads TGTGCCAGCTCCCCGGCGGCTAGCATTCCAGATACGCAGTATTTT. It encodes CASSPAASIPDTQYF.

The chain has TRBV30 and TRBJ1-6; no clear D gene. Trimming stripped 6 bases from V and 9 bases from J, with 15 bases between. The germline V gene encodes CDR1 GTSNPN and CDR2 SVGIG (reference sequence). The CDR3 sequence is 13 residues long. This CDR3 reads CACGYDGISPLHF. Written as DNA, the CDR3 is TGTGCCTGCGGTTACGACGGAATTTCACCCCTCCACTTT.

V usage is TRBV5-1 and J usage is TRBJ2-1; TRBD2 aligns across 11 bases. The CDR3 totals 14 residues. Germline trimming cut 0 bases from V and 9 bases from J; bases unmatched to any gene: 2. Germline V lookup: CDR1 SGHRS, CDR2 YFSETQ. CDR3 DNA sequence: TGCGCCAGCAGCTTGGTTACTAGCGGGGGTGAGCAGTTCTTC. Its protein is CASSLVTSGGEQFF.

V and J are TRBV5-1 and TRBJ2-5; 9 bases line up with TRBD1. The CDR3 extends over 15 amino acids. Trimming cost V 2 bases and J 5 bases; bases outside gene matches: 7. CDR1 SGHRS and CDR2 YFSETQ come from the germline V gene. CDR3 coding DNA: TGCGCCAGCAGCTTCGGACAGGGGAAAGGGGAGACCCAGTACTTC. Amino acid sequence: CASSFGQGKGETQYF.

With regard to this clone: Other DNA sequences in this specimen translate into the identical CDR3. V is TRBV7-9 and J is TRBJ2-3; 7 positions agree with TRBD2. Germline values: CDR1 SEHNR, CDR2 FQNEAQ (reference sequence). V was clipped by 5 bases and J by 1 base; unmatched bases: 6. The CDR3 totals 15 residues. The CDR3 DNA follows: TGTGCCAGCAGCCTCGGAGCGGGACGCACAGATACGCAGTATTTT. Its translation is CASSLGAGRTDTQYF.

The gene calls are TRBV7-2 and TRBJ1-1, with D possibly being TRBD1 (6 bases). V dropped 1 base and J dropped 4 bases, with 13 bases sitting between them. Germline V gives CDR1 SGHTA, CDR2 FQGNSA. CDR3 size: 15 residues. CDR3 sequence reads: CASSLEGGRGTEAFF. The CDR3 DNA reads as TGTGCCAGCAGCTTAGAGGGGGGCCGAGGCACTGAAGCTTTCTTT.

V is TRBV12-5 and J is TRBJ2-2, with D possibly being TRBD1 (5 bases). CDR1 and CDR2 from the germline V gene are LGHNT and FRNRAP. The length of the CDR3 is 14 residues. Trimming cost V 3 bases and J 5 bases, with 10 bases left between them. The CDR3 sequence: CASGFSGPTGELFF. The DNA for the CDR3 is TGTGCTAGTGGTTTTTCAGGGCCGACCGGGGAGCTGTTTTTT.

The chain carries TRBV14 and TRBJ2-5; D ambiguous. Trimming stripped 1 base from V and 7 bases from J, with 4 bases between. There are 11 residues in the CDR3. The germline V gene encodes CDR1 SGHDN and CDR2 FVKESK. The CDR3 spells CASSQGPTQYF. CDR3 in DNA: TGTGCCAGCAGCCAAGGCCCGACCCAGTACTTC.

The CDR3 coding sequence is TGTGCCAGCAGCTCCGGGACAGCCGTGGGGCAGTACTTC. Translated: CASSSGTAVGQYF. The V and J genes are TRBV6-5 and TRBJ2-7; the match to TRBD1 covers 7 bases. The CDR3 is made up of 13 amino acids. Germline CDR1 and CDR2: MNHEY and SVGAGI. Losses at the gene ends were 6 bases for V and 9 bases for J; bases not matched to a gene: 11.

The chain uses TRBV14 and TRBJ2-5; D not resolved. The germline CDR1 and CDR2 sequences are SGHDN and FVKESK. V dropped 6 bases and J dropped 5 bases, with 13 bases sitting between them. The CDR3 consists of 13 residues. CDR3 sequence (DNA): TGTGCCAGCAGTCTTTCGGTATGGGAGACCCAGTACTTC. It translates to CASSLSVWETQYF.

This chain connects TRBV2 to TRBJ2-3, with 9 bases lining up with TRBD2. The V and J ends lost 7 bases and 1 base, in that order; junction bases with no gene match: 6. The CDR3 loop spans 15 amino acids. CDR1 SNHLY and CDR2 FYNNEI come from the germline V gene. DNA of the CDR3: TGTGCCAGCACTCGGACTAGCGAGCGCACAGATACGCAGTATTTT. Its protein is CASTRTSERTDTQYF.

In nucleotides, the CDR3 is TGTGCCAGCAGCTTAGGGACTAGCGCCAACAATGAGCAGTTCTTC. It yields the protein CASSLGTSANNEQFF. This sequence joins TRBV11-2 and TRBJ2-1; 9 positions agree with TRBD2. Germline loops: CDR1 SGHAT, CDR2 FQNNGV. This CDR3 is built from 15 residues. J lost 5 bases, V lost 1 base, and 3 bases had no gene match.

The rearrangement links TRBV25-1 to TRBJ2-2; a possible D gene is TRBD1 (6 bases). Germline V gene lookup returns CDR1 MGHDK and CDR2 SYGVNS. The CDR3 is made up of 15 amino acids. Trimming pared 2 bases from V and 6 bases from J, leaving 13 bases between. CDR3 sequence reads: CASSEAQGWPGELFF. In nucleotides, the CDR3 is TGTGCCAGCAGTGAAGCCCAGGGGTGGCCCGGGGAGCTGTTTTTT. The entire variable domain, with the rest obtained from reference TRBV25-1 and TRBJ2-2, is as follows: EADIYQTPRYLVIGTGKKITLECSQTMGHDKMYWYQQDPGMELHLIHYSYGVNSTEKGDLSSESTVSRIRTEHFPLTLESARPSHTSQYLCASSEAQGWPGELFFGEGSRLTVL.

The chain joins TRBV5-4 to TRBJ1-2; 11 positions agree with TRBD1. Trimming took 4 bases from V and 4 from J; bases not matched to a gene: 6. Germline V lookup: CDR1 SGHNT, CDR2 YYREEE (reference sequence). There are 15 residues in the CDR3. The CDR3 DNA reads TGTGCCAGCAGCGGAGGACAGGGGGCAATCTATGGCTACACCTTC. Protein product: CASSGGQGAIYGYTF.

The chain combines TRBV6-5 with TRBJ1-5, with 7 positions matching TRBD1. Trimming at V came to 6 bases and at J to 1 base, leaving 3 bases not matched to a gene. The CDR3 is 14 residues long. Germline V gene sequence: CDR1 MNHEY, CDR2 SVGAGI. The CDR3 loop reads CASSTGQSNQPQHF. The CDR3 coding sequence is TGTGCCAGCAGCACGGGACAGAGCAATCAGCCCCAGCATTTT.

This chain joins TRBV9 and TRBJ1-6, with D hard to call. Trimming stripped 2 bases from V and 0 bases from J, with 9 bases between. Germline V CDR1 and CDR2: SGDLS, YYNGEE. CDR3 size: 16 residues. DNA for the CDR3: TGTGCCAGCAGCGTTGGATGGAGCTCCTATAATTCACCCCTCCACTTT. Translating it yields CASSVGWSSYNSPLHF.